This T cell receptor beta chain was sequenced during a study of T-cell reconstitution after alpha-beta-depleted transplantation in children. Points from the study as a whole: Approximately two months post-transplant, alpha-beta T cells reportedly originated from several hundred expanded graft clones.

For TCRbeta, the library was prepared with unique molecular identifiers. Via MiXCR, TCRdb re-called the PCR reads, giving one row per CDR3 protein. This table has a few hundred thousand distinct CDR3 sequences, roughly 27% appearing once. Turning to this clonotype: Antigen unknown.

The sample here was PBMCs, taken before TCRalphabeta/CD19-depleted stem cell transplant. This receptor was identified in a boy younger than two with Wiskott-Aldrich syndrome, due to receive a stem cell transplant.

The CDR3, as DNA: TGCAGTGCTAGAGGAAGGACTAGCCGAAGTAACAATGAGCAGTTCTTC. It codes for CSARGRTSRSNNEQFF. The chain employs TRBV20-1 and TRBJ2-1; 8 bases line up with TRBD2. The CDR3 contains 16 residues. The trim removed 1 base at V and 5 bases at J, leaving 10 bases unmatched. The germline V gene has CDR1 DFQATT and CDR2 SNEGSKA (reference sequence).